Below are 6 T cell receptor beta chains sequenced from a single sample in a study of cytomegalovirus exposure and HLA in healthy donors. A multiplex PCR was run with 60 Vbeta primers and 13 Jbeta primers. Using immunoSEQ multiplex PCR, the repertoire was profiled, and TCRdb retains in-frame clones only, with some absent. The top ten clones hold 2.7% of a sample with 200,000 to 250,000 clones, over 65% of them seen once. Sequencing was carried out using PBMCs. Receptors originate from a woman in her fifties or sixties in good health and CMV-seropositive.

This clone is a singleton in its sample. The CDR3 bases are TGCGCCAGCAGCCGAGAGAGACAGACGAATTCACCCCTCCACTTT. It yields the protein CASSRERQTNSPLHF. V usage is TRBV4-1 and J usage is TRBJ1-6; tentative D call: TRBD1 (5 bases). V dropped 4 bases and J dropped 7 bases, with 14 bases sitting between them. Germline V gene data show CDR1 as MGHRA and CDR2 as YSYEKL. The CDR3 is 15 residues long.

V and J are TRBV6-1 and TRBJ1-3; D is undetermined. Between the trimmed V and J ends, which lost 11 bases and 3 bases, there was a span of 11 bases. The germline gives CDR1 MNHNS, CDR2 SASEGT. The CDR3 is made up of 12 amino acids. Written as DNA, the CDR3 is TGTGCCGCGGGTCTTTATGGAAACACCATATATTTT. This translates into CAAGLYGNTIYF.

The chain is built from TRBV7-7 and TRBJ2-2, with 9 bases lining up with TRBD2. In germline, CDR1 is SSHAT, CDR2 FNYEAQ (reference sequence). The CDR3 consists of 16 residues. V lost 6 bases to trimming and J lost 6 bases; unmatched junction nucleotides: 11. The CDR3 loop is CASSPSPAGGPGELFF. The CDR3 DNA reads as TGTGCCAGCAGTCCGAGTCCAGCGGGGGGCCCCGGGGAGCTGTTTTTT.

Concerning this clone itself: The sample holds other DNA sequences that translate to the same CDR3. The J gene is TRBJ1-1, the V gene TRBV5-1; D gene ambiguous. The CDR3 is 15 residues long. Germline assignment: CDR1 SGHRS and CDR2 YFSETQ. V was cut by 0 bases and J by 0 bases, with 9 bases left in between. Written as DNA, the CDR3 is TGCGCCAGCAGCTTGGTGGGAGGTATGAACACTGAAGCTTTCTTT. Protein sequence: CASSLVGGMNTEAFF.

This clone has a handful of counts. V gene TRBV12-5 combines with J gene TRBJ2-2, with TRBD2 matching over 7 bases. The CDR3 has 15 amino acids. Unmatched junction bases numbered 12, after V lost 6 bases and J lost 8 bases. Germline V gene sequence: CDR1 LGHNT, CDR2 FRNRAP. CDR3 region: CASGTSGGRVGELFF. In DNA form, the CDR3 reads TGTGCTAGTGGCACGTCAGGTGGGAGGGTGGGGGAGCTGTTTTTT.

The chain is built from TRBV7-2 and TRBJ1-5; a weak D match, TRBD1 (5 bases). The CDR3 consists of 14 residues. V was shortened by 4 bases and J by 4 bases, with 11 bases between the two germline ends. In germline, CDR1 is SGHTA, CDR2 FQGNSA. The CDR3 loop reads CASSSQGGNQPQHF. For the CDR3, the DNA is TGTGCCAGCAGCTCCCAGGGTGGGAATCAGCCCCAGCATTTT. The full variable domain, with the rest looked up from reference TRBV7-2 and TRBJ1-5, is GAGVSQSPSNKVTEKGKDVELRCDPISGHTALYWYRQSLGQGLEFLIYFQGNSAPDKSGLPSDRFSAERTGGSVSTLTIQRTQQEDSAVYLCASSSQGGNQPQHFGDGTRLSIL.